Here is one TCR beta chain with its context. In its sample, this clonotype was seen a few times. The antigen this receptor binds is unknown. Base qualities are not provided; no much larger clone lies one nucleotide away. The sample is drawn from a study of T-cell reconstitution after alpha-beta-depleted transplantation in children (dated by TCRdb to the mid-2010s). For the study in its entirety: Using TCR repertoire profiling, the study followed T-cell immune reconstitution in a quantitative way in children after TCRalphabeta/CD19-depleted allogeneic hematopoietic cell transplantation.

The treatment or condition label on this specimen signifies: allogeneic hematopoietic cell transplantation with graft depleted of TCRalphabeta T cells and CD19 B cells. The children who served as transplant recipients had been given grafts of TCRalphabeta/CD19-depleted allogeneic hematopoietic cells. Points the paper makes about the study in general: Over the following months the frequencies of hyperexpanded clones went down, and after one year T-cell counts and TCRbeta diversity were mostly credited to newly produced T cells. The apparently early recovery of alphabetaT-cell counts about two months after transplant reportedly depended on only several hundred rapidly expanded clones that came from non-depleted graft cells. In some patients, the high TCRbeta diversity seen at day 60 was put down to recipient T cells and intrathymic progenitors that had survived conditioning.

Library method: PCR. The reads were generated on an Illumina HiSeq 2500. TCR library preparation used molecular barcoding, with unique molecular identifiers applied to normalize quantification of the TCRbeta repertoire. Through fastp at Q25 and MiXCR, TCRdb rebuilt clones from the public reads, retaining in-frame beta chains. Every distinct CDR3 protein forms one entry, paired with its most common genes and DNA. The sample records approximately 300,000 distinct CDR3 sequences, around a tenth of which are singletons. Roughly 7.1% of the sample belongs to the ten largest clones. The CDR3 measures 14 amino acids from cysteine to phenylalanine. The CDR3 DNA has 42 bases and is translated from base 1. CDR1 and CDR2 are read off the germline V gene as SGHAT and FQNNGV. Compared with germline, V lacks 4 bases and J lacks 5 bases; bases without a gene match: 6.

The sequences come from PBMCs, collected before TCRalphabeta/CD19-depleted stem cell transplant. This TCR was sampled from a boy in the first two years of life with acute myeloid leukemia, due to receive a stem cell transplant. The rearranged chain carries TRBV11-2 and TRBJ1-2; a stretch of 8 junction bases matches TRBD1. In nucleotide form, the sequence is TGTGCCAGCAGCTCGCCGGGACAGGTTTATGGCTACACCTTC. Its protein is CASSSPGQVYGYTF.